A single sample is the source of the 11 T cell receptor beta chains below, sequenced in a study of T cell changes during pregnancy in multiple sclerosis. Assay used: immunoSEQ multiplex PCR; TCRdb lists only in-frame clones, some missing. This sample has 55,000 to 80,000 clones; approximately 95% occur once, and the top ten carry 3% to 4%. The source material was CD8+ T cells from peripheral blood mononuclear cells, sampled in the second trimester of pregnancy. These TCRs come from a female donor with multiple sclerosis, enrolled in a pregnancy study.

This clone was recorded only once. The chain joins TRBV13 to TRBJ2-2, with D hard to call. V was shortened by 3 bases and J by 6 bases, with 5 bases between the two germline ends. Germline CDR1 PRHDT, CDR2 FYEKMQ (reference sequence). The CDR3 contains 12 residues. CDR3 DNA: TGTGCCAGCAGCTTCCGGTCCGGGGAGCTGTTTTTT. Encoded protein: CASSFRSGELFF. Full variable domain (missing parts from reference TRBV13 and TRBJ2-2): AAGVIQSPRHLIKEKRETATLKCYPIPRHDTVYWYQQGPGQDPQFLISFYEKMQSDKGSIPDRFSAQQFSDYHSELNMSSLELGDSALYFCASSFRSGELFFGEGSRLTVL.

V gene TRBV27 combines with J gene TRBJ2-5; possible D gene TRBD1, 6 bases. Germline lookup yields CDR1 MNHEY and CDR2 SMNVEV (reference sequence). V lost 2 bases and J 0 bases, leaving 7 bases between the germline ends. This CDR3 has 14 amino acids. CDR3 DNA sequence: TGTGCCAGCAGTTTAGGGACACACCAAGAGACCCAGTACTTC. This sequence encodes CASSLGTHQETQYF.

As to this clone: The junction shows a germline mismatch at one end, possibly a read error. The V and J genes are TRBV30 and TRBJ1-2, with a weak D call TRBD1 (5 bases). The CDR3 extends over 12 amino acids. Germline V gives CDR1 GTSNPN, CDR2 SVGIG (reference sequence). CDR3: CGWGGGSYGYTF. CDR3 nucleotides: TGTGGCTGGGGGGGAGGGTCCTATGGCTACACCTTC.

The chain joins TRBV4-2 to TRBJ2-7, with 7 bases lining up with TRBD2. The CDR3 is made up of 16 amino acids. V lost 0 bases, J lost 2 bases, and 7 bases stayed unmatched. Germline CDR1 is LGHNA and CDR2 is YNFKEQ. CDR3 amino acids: CASSQDLGGGPYEQYF. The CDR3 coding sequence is TGTGCCAGCAGCCAAGATCTTGGGGGAGGGCCCTACGAGCAGTACTTC.

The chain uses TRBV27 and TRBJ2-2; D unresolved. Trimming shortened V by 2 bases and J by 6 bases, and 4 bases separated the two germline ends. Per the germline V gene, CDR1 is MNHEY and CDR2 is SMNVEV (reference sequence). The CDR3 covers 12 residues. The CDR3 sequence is CASSLVAGELFF. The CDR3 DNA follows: TGTGCCAGCAGTTTAGTCGCCGGGGAGCTGTTTTTT.

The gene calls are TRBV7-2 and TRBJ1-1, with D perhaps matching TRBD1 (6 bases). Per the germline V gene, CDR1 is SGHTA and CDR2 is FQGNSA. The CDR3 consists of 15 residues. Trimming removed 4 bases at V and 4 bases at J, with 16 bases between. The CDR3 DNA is TGTGCCAGCAGCTCCTATCCGCAGGGGAGCACTGAAGCTTTCTTT. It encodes CASSSYPQGSTEAFF.

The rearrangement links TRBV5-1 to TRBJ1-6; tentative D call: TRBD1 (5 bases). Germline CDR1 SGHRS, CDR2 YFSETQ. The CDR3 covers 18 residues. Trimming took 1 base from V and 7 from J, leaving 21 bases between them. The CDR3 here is CASSLNWSGDMQNSPLHF. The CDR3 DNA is TGCGCCAGCAGCTTGAATTGGTCGGGGGATATGCAGAATTCACCCCTCCACTTT. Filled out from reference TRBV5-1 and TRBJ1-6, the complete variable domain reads KAGVTQTPRYLIKTRGQQVTLSCSPISGHRSVSWYQQTPGQGLQFLFEYFSETQRNKGNFPGRFSGRQFSNSRSEMNVSTLELGDSALYLCASSLNWSGDMQNSPLHFGNGTRLTVT.

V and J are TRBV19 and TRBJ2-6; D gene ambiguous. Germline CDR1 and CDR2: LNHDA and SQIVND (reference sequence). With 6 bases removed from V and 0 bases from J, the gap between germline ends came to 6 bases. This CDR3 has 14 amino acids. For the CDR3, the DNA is TGTGCCAGTAGGAGTAGCTCTGGGGCCAACGTCCTGACTTTC. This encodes CASRSSSGANVLTF.

CDR3 DNA: TGCGCCAGCAGCCAACCGGGACTAGCGGGAGATGGGGTTGACGAGCAGTACTTC. Encoded protein: CASSQPGLAGDGVDEQYF. The rearrangement uses TRBV4-1 and TRBJ2-7; 14 bases are shared with TRBD2. From germline, CDR1 is MGHRA and CDR2 YSYEKL. The CDR3 is made up of 18 amino acids. The V segment lost 2 bases and the J segment 5 bases; nucleotides outside the gene matches: 11.

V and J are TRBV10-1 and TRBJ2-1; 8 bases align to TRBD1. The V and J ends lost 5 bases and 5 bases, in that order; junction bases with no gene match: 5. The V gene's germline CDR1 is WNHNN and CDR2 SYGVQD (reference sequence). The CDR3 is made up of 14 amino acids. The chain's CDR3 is CASSLTGGNNEQFF. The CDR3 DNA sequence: TGCGCCAGCAGTTTAACAGGGGGGAACAATGAGCAGTTCTTC.

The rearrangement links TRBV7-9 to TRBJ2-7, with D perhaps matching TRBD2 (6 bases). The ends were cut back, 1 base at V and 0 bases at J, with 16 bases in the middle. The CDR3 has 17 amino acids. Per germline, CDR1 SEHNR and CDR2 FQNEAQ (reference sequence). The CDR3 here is CASSLVGSGRTSYEQYF. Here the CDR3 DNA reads TGTGCCAGCAGCTTAGTGGGGTCAGGGAGGACCTCCTACGAGCAGTACTTC.